This T cell receptor (beta chain) was recorded in a study of blood T cell repertoires in COVID-19. Across the whole study: There were acute and convalescent COVID-19 samples, and they came from the United States, Italy and Spain.

In the original workflow: Reference gene primer amplification gave estimated nucleated cell counts. Only in-frame clones appear in the TCRdb table, and some are missing; sequencing was by immunoSEQ multiplex PCR. Clone size and the V and J calls come from that table; the DNA yielded D and trimming. The sample yields some 150,000 clones, about 85% seen once. V was pared by 2 bases and J by 7 bases, with 5 bases of the junction left unmatched. CDR3 size: 14 residues. Per germline, CDR1 MNHEY and CDR2 SVGAGI. The TCR was taken from a middle-aged man with acute or convalescent COVID-19. The chain has TRBV6-5 and TRBJ2-7; 10 bases fit TRBD1. The material sequenced was peripheral blood. Here the CDR3 DNA reads TGTGCCAGCAGTTACCTGGGGACAGGGGTTGAGCAGTACTTC. Residues: CASSYLGTGVEQYF.